Below, one TCR beta chain is given with its context. The antigen it binds to is not known. Base quality data are lacking; no much larger clone is found one base away. This entry comes from a study of blood T cell repertoires in COVID-19 (dated by TCRdb to the early 2020s). Study-wide context: Samples covering the acute and convalescent phases of COVID-19 were provided by collaborators in the United States, Italy and Spain. The prospective study material was composed of cDNA or gDNA derived from T cells, B-cell-depleted T cells, or PBMCs. The dataset comprised deeply sampled blood TCRbeta repertoires from subjects exposed to, actively infected with, or recovered from COVID-19. The repertoires were made available in a free public database intended to serve as a resource for research on the immune response to SARS-CoV-2. The samples were drawn from two sources: the first 160 participants of the ongoing ImmuneRACE study, and fewer than 1,500 subjects contributed by 6 global collaborators. Nearly every sample came with metadata listing a de-identified subject ID, COVID-19 status, age in years and sex. HLA class I and class II types, where available, came from metadata supplied by the sample provider rather than from assay-based typing.

In Seattle, one collaborating source enrolled patients while the infection was active and tracked those patients longitudinally over the course of disease. Collaborating institutions collected whole blood in K2EDTA tubes following their own protocols. Collaborator samples were shipped for TCRbeta analysis as frozen whole blood, isolated PBMCs, or DNA extracted from either sample type. General conclusions and limits of the study: The amount of clinical and demographic metadata varied by source and participant and was provided uncurated.

The immunoSEQ Assay, a bias-controlled multiplex PCR, was used to amplify TCRbeta CDR3 regions from genomic DNA. On the authors' methods: The number of nucleated cells in each sample was estimated by amplification of reference gene primers within the assay. To quantify the absolute abundance of each unique TCRbeta CDR3 rearrangement, sequence reads were collapsed and filtered. For each sample, productive Simpson clonality was calculated as the square root of Simpson's diversity index across productive rearrangements. What TCRdb holds here is the immuneACCESS table cut down to in-frame rearrangements. Part of the clones is not present; checked against another copy, under half of the missing clones reflect an unresolved V gene, and the others are unexplained. That table supplies the V and J calls and clone size; D and trimming were determined from the DNA. The sample records about 98,000 clones, 87% of which are singletons. The leading ten clones occupy roughly 5.6% of the sample.

The sequencing input was peripheral blood. The receptor's source is a woman aged 45-59 years with COVID-19, enrolled during active disease.

The nucleotides read TGCGCCAGCAGCTTGGCCGCGGGGGCCTACGAGCAGTACTTC. It translates as CASSLAAGAYEQYF. The sequence links TRBV5-1 to TRBJ2-7; TRBD2 aligns with 7 central bases. Looking up the germline V gene yields CDR1 SGHRS and CDR2 YFSETQ. V and J are trimmed by 0 bases and 2 bases, and the gene matches miss 2 bases of the junction. From the cysteine up to the phenylalanine, the CDR3 has a length of 14 residues. The retained sequence is limited to the CDR3, 42 bases, with the frame set at the first base.